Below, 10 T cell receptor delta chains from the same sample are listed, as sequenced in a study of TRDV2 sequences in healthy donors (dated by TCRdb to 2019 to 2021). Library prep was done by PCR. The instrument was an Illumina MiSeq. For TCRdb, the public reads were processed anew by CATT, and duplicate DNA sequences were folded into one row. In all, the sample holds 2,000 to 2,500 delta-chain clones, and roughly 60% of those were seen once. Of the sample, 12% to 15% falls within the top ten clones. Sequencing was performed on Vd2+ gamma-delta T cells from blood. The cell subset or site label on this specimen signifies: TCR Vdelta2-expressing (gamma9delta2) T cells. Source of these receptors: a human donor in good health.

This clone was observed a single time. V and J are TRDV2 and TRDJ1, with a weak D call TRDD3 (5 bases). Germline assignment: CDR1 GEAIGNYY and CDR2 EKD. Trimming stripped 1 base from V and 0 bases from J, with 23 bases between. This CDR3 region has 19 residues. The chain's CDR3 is CACDTVGSGDPPNTDKLIF. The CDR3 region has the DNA TGTGCCTGTGACACGGTCGGGTCAGGGGACCCACCGAACACCGATAAACTCATCTTT.

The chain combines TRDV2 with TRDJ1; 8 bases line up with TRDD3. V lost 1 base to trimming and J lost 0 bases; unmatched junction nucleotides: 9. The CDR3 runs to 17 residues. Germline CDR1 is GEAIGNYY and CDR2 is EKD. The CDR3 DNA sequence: TGTGCCTGTGACACAATGGCACTGGGGGGTTACACCGATAAACTCATCTTT. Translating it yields CACDTMALGGYTDKLIF.

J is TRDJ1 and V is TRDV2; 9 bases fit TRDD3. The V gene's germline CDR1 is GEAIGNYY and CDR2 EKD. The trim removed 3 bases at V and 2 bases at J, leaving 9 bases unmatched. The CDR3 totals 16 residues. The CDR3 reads CACDDLLGDSTDKLIF. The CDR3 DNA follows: TGTGCCTGTGACGACCTCCTGGGGGATTCGACCGATAAACTCATCTTT.

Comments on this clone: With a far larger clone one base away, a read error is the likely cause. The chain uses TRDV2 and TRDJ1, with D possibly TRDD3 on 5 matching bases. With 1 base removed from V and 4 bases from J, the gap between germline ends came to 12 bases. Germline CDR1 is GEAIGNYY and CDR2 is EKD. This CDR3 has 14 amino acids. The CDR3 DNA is TGTGCCTGTGACACAATGGGGTACGACGATAAACTCATCTTT. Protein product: CACDTMGYDDKLIF.

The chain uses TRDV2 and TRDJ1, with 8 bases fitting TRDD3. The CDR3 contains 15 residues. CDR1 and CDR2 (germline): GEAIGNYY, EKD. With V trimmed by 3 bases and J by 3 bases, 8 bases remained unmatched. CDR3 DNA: TGTGCCTGTGACGCGTTGACTGGGGGCGCCGATAAACTCATCTTT. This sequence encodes CACDALTGGADKLIF.

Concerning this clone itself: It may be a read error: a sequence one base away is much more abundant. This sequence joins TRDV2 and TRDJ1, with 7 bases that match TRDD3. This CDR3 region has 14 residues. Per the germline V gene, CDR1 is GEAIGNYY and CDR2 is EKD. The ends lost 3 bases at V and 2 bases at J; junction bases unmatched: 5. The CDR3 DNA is TGTGCCTGTGACGCTATGGGGGAGACCGATAAACTCATCTTT. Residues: CACDAMGETDKLIF.

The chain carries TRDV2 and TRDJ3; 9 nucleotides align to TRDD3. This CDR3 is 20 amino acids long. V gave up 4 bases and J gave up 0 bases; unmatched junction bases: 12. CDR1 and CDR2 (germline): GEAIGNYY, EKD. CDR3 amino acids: CACDRWEGIRSSWDTRQMFF. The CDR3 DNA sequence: TGTGCCTGTGATAGGTGGGAGGGGATACGAAGCTCCTGGGACACCCGACAGATGTTTTTC.

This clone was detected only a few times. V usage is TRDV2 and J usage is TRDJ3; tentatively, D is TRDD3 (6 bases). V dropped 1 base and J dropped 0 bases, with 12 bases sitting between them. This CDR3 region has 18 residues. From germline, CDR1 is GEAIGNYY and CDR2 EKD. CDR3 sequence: CACDTWGFSSWDTRQMFF. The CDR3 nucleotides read TGTGCCTGTGACACTTGGGGGTTTAGCTCCTGGGACACCCGACAGATGTTTTTC.

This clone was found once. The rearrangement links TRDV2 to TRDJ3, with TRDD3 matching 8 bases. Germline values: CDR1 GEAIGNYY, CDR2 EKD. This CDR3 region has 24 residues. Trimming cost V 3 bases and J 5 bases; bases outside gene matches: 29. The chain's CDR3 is CACDAVGGLPPTGGPSGDTRQMFF. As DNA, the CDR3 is TGTGCCTGTGACGCGGTCGGGGGCCTTCCCCCTACTGGGGGGCCCTCGGGGGACACCCGACAGATGTTTTTC.

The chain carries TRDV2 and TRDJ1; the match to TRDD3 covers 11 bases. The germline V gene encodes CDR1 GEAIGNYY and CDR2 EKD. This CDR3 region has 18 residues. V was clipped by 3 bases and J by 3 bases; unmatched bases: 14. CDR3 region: CACDPIPHTGGYADKLIF. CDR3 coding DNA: TGTGCCTGTGACCCGATTCCCCATACTGGGGGATATGCCGATAAACTCATCTTT.